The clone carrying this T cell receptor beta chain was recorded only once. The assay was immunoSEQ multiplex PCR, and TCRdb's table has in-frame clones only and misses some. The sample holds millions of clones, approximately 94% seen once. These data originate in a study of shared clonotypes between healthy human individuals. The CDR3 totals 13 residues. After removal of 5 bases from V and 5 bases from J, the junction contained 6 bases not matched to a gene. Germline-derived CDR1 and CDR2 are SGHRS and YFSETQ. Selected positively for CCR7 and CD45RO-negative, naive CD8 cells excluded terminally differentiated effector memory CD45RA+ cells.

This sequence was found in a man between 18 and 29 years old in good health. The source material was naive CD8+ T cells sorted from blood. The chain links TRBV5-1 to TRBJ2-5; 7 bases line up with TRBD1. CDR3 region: CASRPGGSETQYF. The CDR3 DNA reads TGCGCCAGCAGGCCAGGGGGATCGGAGACCCAGTACTTC.